This is a list of T cell receptor beta chains from one sample in a study of T cell repertoires in cytomegalovirus infection. TCRdb re-called the reads with MiXCR, one entry per CDR3 protein. In the table there are 250,000 to 300,000 distinct CDR3 sequences, about 23% of which are singletons. The sequencing input was PBMCs. The receptors shown here come from a human donor in good health (CMV status not recorded). Some clones in this sample may be carry-over from other donors' samples. Both conserved end residues are part of each CDR3. D genes are given only for firm matches. Part of the rows lack a size; the others show once, few, many or a class for expanded clones.

size: -
D: -
V: TRBV28
J: TRBJ2-7
DNA: TGTGCCAGCAAGGCTAGCTACGAGCAGTACTTC
CDR3: CASKASYEQYF

size: few
D: -
V: TRBV6-6
J: TRBJ2-7
DNA: TGTGCCAGCAAAAATCCAGGGGTGGGCGAGCAGTACTTC
CDR3: CASKNPGVGEQYF

size: few
D: -
V: TRBV6-1
J: TRBJ2-5
DNA: TGTGCCAGCAGTGAACAGCGTGGGCAAGAGACCCAGTACTTC
CDR3: CASSEQRGQETQYF

size: -
D: -
V: TRBV28
J: TRBJ2-3
DNA: TGTGCCAGCAGCGGGAGTTTGTCGGCAGATACGCAGTATTTT
CDR3: CASSGSLSADTQYF

size: few
D: TRBD1
V: TRBV6-2/TRBV6-3
J: TRBJ1-1
DNA: TGTGCCAGCAGTGATGGGGGACTAACAGGGGGCGTAAACACTGAAGCTTTCTTT
CDR3: CASSDGGLTGGVNTEAFF

size: -
D: TRBD1
V: TRBV6-5
J: TRBJ2-7
DNA: TGTGCCAGCAGCCAGGACAGGGGTATAGAGCAGTACTTC
CDR3: CASSQDRGIEQYF

size: many
D: -
V: TRBV7-2
J: TRBJ2-3
DNA: TGTGCCAGCAGCTCAGGATCCTTACTAGGGCGGGCAGATACGCAGTATTTT
CDR3: CASSSGSLLGRADTQYF

size: few
D: -
V: TRBV7-2
J: TRBJ1-2
DNA: TGTGCCAGCAGCTTCGGGCCCTCCTATGGCTACACCTTC
CDR3: CASSFGPSYGYTF

size: many
D: TRBD1
V: TRBV7-2
J: TRBJ1-6
DNA: TGTGCCAGCAGCTTAGCAGGGGGACAGTCCCTCCACTTT
CDR3: CASSLAGGQSLHF

size: many
D: TRBD1
V: TRBV7-2
J: TRBJ2-4
DNA: TGTGCCAGCAGCTTAGGAGGGGGCGCAAACATTCAGTACTTC
CDR3: CASSLGGGANIQYF

size: few
D: -
V: TRBV7-2
J: TRBJ2-1
DNA: TGTGCCAGCAGCCGGACCGGGACACACTACAATGAGCAGTTCTTC
CDR3: CASSRTGTHYNEQFF

size: -
D: -
V: TRBV28
J: TRBJ1-3
DNA: TGTGCCAGCAGTTTATCCTTAGGGCAGGGGAGCGGAAACACCATATATTTT
CDR3: CASSLSLGQGSGNTIYF

size: many
D: -
V: TRBV7-8
J: TRBJ1-3
DNA: TGTGCCAGCAGCCCGGACAGTAGCTCTGGAAACACCATATATTTT
CDR3: CASSPDSSSGNTIYF

size: few
D: TRBD2
V: TRBV14
J: TRBJ2-2
DNA: TGTGCCAGCAGCCAAGGGACTAGCGGGAGAGGCGGGGAGCTGTTTTTT
CDR3: CASSQGTSGRGGELFF

size: -
D: -
V: TRBV20-1
J: TRBJ1-2
DNA: TGCAGTGCTAGGGGGAGGCCCGGGTCGAACTATGGCTACACCTTC
CDR3: CSARGRPGSNYGYTF

size: few
D: -
V: TRBV20-1
J: TRBJ2-3
DNA: TGCAGTGCTAGTGACCGGAGGATTAGCACAGATACGCAGTATTTT
CDR3: CSASDRRISTDTQYF

size: many
D: -
V: TRBV7-2
J: TRBJ2-7
DNA: TGTGCCAGCAGCTTGATTCAAGACTACGAGCAGTACTTC
CDR3: CASSLIQDYEQYF

size: -
D: TRBD2
V: TRBV20-1
J: TRBJ2-3
DNA: TGCAGTGCTTTCCTGCAGCGGGGGGCCGGCACAGATACGCAGTATTTT
CDR3: CSAFLQRGAGTDTQYF

size: few
D: -
V: TRBV24-1
J: TRBJ2-7
DNA: TGTGCCACCAGTGATTCCTCTGGGGGGACTGGCTACGAGCAGTACTTC
CDR3: CATSDSSGGTGYEQYF

size: -
D: TRBD1
V: TRBV19
J: TRBJ2-7
DNA: TGTGCCAGTAGTATACCGGGACAGGGAAGGCGGGAGCAGTACTTC
CDR3: CASSIPGQGRREQYF

size: -
D: -
V: TRBV7-2
J: TRBJ2-7
DNA: TGTGCCAGCAGCCTACGCGAGACAGGGAGGTGGGAGCAGTACTTC
CDR3: CASSLRETGRWEQYF

size: -
D: -
V: TRBV29-1
J: TRBJ2-1
DNA: TGCAGCGTAGAACCCCCCGGGTTCGATTACAATGAGCAGTTCTTC
CDR3: CSVEPPGFDYNEQFF

size: many
D: -
V: TRBV7-6
J: TRBJ1-2
DNA: TGTGCCAGCAGCCCGGGTGACTATGGCTACACCTTC
CDR3: CASSPGDYGYTF

size: -
D: -
V: TRBV27
J: TRBJ2-5
DNA: TGTGCCAGCAGTTTTGACCGCAGGGGCGCTGTCCAGACCCAGTACTTC
CDR3: CASSFDRRGAVQTQYF

size: -
D: TRBD2
V: TRBV28
J: TRBJ2-3
DNA: TGTGCCAGCCTAACTAGCGGGAGGGGGCGAGGCACAGATACGCAGTATTTT
CDR3: CASLTSGRGRGTDTQYF